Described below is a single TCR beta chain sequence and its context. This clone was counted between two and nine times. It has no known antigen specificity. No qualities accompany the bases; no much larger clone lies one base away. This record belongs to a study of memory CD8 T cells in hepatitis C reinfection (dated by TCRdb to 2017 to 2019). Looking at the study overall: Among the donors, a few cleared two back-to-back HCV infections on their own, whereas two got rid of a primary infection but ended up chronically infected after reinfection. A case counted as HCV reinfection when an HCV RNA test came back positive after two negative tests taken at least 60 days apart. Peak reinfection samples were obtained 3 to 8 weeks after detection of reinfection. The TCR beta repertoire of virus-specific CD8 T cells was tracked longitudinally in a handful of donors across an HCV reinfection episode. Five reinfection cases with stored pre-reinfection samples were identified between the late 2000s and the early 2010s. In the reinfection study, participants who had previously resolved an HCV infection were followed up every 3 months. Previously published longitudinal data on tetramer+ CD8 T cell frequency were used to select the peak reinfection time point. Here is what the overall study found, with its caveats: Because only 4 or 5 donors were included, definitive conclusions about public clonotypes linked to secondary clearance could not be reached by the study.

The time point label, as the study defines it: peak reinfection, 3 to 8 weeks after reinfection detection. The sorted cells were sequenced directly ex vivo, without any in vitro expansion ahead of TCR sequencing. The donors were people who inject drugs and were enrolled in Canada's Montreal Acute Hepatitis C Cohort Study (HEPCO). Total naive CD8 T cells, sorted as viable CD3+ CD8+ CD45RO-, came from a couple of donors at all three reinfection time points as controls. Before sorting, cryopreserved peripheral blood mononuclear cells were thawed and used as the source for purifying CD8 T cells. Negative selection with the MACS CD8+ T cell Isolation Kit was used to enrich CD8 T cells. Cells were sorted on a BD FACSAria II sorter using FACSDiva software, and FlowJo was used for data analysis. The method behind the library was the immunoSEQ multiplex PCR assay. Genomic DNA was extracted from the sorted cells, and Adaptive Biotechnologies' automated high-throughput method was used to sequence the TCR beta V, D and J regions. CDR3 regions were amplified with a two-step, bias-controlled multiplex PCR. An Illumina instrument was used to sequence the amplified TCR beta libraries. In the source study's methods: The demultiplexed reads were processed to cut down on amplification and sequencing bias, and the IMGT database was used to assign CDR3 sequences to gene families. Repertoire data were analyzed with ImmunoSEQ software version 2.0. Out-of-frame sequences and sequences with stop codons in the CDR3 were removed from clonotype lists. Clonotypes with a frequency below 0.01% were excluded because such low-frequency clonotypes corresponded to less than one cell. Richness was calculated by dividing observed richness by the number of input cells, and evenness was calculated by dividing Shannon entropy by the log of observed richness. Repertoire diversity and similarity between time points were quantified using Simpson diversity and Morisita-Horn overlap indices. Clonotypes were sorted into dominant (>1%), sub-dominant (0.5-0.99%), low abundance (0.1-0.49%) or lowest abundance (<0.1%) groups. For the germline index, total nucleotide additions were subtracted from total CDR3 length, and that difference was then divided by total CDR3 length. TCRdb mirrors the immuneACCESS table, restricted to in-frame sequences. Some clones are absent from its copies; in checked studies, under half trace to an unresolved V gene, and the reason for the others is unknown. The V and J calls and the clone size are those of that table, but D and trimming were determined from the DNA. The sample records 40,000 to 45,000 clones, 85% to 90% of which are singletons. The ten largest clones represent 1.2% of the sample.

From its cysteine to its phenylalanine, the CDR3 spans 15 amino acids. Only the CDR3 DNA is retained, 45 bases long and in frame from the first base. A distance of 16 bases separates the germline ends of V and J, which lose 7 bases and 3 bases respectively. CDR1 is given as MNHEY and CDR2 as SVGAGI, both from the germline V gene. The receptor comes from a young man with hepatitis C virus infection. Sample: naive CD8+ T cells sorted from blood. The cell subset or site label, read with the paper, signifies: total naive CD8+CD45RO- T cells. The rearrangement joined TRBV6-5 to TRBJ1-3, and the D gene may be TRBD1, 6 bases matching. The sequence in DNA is TGTGCCAGCACCTCGGGACAATTCGATGGAAACACCATATATTTT. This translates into CASTSGQFDGNTIYF.